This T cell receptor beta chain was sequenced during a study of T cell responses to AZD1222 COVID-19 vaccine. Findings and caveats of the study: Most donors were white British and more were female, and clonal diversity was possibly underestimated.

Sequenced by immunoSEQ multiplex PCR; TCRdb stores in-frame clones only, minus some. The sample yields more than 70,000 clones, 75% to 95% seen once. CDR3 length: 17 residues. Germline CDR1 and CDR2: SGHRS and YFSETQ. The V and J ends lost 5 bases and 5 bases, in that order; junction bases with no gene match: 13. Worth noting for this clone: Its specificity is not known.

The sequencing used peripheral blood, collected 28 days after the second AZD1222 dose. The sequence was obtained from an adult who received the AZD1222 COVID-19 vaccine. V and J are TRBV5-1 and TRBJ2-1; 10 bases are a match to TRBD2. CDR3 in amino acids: CASSARTSGLANNEQFF. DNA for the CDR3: TGCGCCAGCAGTGCCCGGACTAGCGGACTCGCAAACAATGAGCAGTTCTTC.